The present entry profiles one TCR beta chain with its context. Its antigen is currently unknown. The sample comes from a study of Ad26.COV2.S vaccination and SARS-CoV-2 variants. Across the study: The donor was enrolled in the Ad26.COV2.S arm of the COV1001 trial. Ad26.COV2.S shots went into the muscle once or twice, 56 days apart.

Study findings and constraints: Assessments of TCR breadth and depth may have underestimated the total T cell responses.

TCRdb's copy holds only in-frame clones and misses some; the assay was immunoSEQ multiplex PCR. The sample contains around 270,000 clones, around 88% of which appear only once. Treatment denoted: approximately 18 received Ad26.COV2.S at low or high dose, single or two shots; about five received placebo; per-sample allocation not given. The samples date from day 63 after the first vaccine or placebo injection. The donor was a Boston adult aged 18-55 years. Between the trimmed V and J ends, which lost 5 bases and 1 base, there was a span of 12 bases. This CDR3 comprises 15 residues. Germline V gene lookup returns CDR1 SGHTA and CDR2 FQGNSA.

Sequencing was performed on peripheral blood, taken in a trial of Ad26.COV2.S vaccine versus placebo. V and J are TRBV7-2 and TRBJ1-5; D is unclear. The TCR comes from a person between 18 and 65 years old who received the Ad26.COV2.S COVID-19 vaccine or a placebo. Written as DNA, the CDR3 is TGTGCCAGCAGCGCAGACAAGCTAAGCAATCAGCCCCAGCATTTT. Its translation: CASSADKLSNQPQHF.